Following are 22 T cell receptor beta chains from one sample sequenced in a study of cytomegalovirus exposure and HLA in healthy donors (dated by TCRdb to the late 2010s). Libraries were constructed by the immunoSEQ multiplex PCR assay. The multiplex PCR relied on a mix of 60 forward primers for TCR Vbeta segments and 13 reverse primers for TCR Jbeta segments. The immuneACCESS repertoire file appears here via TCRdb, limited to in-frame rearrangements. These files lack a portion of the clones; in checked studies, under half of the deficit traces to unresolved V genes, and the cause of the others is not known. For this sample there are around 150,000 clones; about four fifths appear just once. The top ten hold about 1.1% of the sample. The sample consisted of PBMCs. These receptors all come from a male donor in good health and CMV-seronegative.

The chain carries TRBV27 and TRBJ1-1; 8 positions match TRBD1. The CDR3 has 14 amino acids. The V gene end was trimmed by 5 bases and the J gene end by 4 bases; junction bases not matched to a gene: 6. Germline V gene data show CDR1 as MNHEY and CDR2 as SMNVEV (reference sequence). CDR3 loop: CASSVIQGVTEAFF. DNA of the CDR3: TGTGCCAGCAGTGTAATACAGGGGGTCACTGAAGCTTTCTTT.

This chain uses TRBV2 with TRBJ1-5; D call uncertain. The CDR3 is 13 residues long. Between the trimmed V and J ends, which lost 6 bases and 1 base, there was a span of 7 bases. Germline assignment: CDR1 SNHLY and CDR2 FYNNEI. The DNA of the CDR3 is TGTGCCAGCAGGACATCGAGCAATCAGCCCCAGCATTTT. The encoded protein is CASRTSSNQPQHF.

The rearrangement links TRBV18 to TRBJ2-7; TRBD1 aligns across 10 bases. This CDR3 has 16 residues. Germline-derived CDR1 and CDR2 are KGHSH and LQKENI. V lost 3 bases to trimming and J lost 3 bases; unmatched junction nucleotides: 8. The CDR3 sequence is CASSPLDRGGYYEQYF. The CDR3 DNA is TGTGCCAGCTCACCTCTGGACAGGGGGGGATACTACGAGCAGTACTTC.

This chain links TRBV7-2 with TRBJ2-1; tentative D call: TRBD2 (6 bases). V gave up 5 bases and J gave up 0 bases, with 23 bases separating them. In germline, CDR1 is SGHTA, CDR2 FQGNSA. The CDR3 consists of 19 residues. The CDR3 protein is CASSIAAAGSFSSYNEQFF. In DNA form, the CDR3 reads TGTGCCAGCAGCATCGCGGCGGCGGGGTCTTTCAGCTCCTACAATGAGCAGTTCTTC.

The CDR3 DNA is TGTGCCAGCAGCCAAGTGGGACAGGGGACTGGAAACACCATATATTTT. It encodes CASSQVGQGTGNTIYF. V gene TRBV14 combines with J gene TRBJ1-3, with TRBD1 matching over 10 bases. V lost 1 base and J lost 2; bases outside the gene matches: 2. The CDR3 length is 16 residues. Germline CDR1 reads SGHDN; CDR2 reads FVKESK.

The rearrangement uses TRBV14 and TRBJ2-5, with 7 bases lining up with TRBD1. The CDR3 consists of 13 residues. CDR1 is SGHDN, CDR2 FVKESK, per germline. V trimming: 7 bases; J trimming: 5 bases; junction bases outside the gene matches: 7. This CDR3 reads CASTRGLGETQYF. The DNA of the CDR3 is TGTGCCAGCACAAGGGGGCTGGGGGAGACCCAGTACTTC.

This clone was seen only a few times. The CDR3 loop reads CASSVGSTIYF. The CDR3 DNA sequence: TGTGCCAGCAGTGTCGGGAGCACCATATATTTT. The chain combines TRBV6-5 with TRBJ1-3; D remains ambiguous. The V end was cut by 5 bases, the J end by 9 bases, with 8 bases between. The CDR3 extends over 11 amino acids. Germline V gives CDR1 MNHEY, CDR2 SVGAGI.

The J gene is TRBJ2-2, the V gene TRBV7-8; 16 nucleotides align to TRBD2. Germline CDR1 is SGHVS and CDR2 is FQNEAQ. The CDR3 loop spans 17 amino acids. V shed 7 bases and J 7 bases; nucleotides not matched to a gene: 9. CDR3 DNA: TGTGCCAGCACCCGGGGGACTAGCGGGGGGGCTGGCGGGGAGCTGTTTTTT. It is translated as CASTRGTSGGAGGELFF.

In nucleotides, the CDR3 is TGTGCCACCGCGGAGGGGCACAATGGAAACACCATATATTTT. Amino acid sequence: CATAEGHNGNTIYF. This rearrangement joins TRBV9 to TRBJ1-3; tentatively, D is TRBD1 (5 bases). Looked up from germline, CDR1 is SGDLS and CDR2 is YYNGEE. Trimming removed 9 bases from V and 3 bases from J, with 16 bases in between. The CDR3 contains 14 residues.

The CDR3 here is CAWGSGSSYNEQFF. CDR3 in DNA: TGTGCCTGGGGAAGCGGAAGCTCCTACAATGAGCAGTTCTTC. The J gene is TRBJ2-1, the V gene TRBV30; a weak D match, TRBD2 (5 bases). This CDR3 has 14 amino acids. Between the trimmed V and J ends, which lost 5 bases and 0 bases, there was a span of 11 bases. The germline CDR1 and CDR2 sequences are GTSNPN and SVGIG (reference sequence). Looking up the rest from reference TRBV30 and TRBJ2-1 gives the full variable domain: SQTIHQWPATLVQPVGSPLSLECTVEGTSNPNLYWYRQAAGRGLQLLFYSVGIGQISSEVPQNLSASRPQDRQFILSSKKLLLSDSGFYLCAWGSGSSYNEQFFGPGTRLTVL.

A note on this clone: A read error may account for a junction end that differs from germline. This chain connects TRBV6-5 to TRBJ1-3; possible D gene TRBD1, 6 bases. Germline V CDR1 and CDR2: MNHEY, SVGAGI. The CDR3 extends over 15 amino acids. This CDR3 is CASASPDRSGDTIYF. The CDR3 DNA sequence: TGTGCCAGTGCGAGTCCGGACAGATCTGGAGACACCATATATTTT.

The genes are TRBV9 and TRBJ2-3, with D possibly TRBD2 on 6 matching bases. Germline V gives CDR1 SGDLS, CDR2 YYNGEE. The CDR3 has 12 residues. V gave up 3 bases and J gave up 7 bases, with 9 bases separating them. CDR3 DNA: TGTGCCAGCAGCGCCGGGGGATATACGCAGTATTTT. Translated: CASSAGGYTQYF.

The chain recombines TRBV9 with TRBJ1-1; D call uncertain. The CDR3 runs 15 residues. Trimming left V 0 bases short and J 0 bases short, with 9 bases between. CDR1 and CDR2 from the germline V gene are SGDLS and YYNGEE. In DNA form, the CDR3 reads TGTGCCAGCAGCGTAGGGCAGACTCTGAACACTGAAGCTTTCTTT. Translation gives CASSVGQTLNTEAFF.

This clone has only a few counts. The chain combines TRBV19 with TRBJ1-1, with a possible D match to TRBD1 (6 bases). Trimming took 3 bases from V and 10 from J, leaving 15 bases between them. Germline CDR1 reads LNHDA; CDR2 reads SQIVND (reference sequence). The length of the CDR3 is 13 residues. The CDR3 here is CASSMGTEDRAFF. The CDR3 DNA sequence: TGTGCCAGTAGTATGGGGACGGAGGACAGAGCTTTCTTT.

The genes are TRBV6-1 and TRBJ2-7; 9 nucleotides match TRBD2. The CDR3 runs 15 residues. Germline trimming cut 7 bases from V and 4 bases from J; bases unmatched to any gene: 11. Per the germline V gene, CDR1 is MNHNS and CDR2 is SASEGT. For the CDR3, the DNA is TGTGCCAGCACCCCCGGGACTAGCCCTTCATACGAGCAGTACTTC. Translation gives CASTPGTSPSYEQYF.

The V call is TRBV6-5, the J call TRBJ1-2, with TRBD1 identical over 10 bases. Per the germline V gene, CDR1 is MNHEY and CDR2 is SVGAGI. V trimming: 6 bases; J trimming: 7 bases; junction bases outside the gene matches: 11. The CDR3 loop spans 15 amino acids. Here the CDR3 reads CASRPHDRGRSGYTF. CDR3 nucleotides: TGTGCCAGCAGACCCCATGACAGGGGGCGGAGTGGCTACACCTTC.

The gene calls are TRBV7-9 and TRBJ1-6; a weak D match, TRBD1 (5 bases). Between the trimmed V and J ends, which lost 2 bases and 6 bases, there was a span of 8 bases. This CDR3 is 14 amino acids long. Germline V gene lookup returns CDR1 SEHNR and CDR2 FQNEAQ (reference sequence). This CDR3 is CASSLRGINSPLHF. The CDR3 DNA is TGTGCCAGCAGCTTAAGGGGCATTAATTCACCCCTCCACTTT.

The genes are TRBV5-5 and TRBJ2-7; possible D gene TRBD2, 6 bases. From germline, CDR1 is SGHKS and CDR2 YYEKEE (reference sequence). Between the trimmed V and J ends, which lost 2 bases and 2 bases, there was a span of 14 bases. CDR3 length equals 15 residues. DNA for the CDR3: TGTGCCAGCAGCTTCTCCGGGGGTTCTGCCTACGAGCAGTACTTC. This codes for CASSFSGGSAYEQYF.

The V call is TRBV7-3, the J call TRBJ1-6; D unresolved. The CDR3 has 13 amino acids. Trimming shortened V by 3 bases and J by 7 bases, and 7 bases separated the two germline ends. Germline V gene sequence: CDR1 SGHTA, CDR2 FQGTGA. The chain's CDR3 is CASSLQQNSPLHF. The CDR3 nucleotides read TGTGCCAGCAGCTTGCAACAGAATTCACCCCTCCACTTT.

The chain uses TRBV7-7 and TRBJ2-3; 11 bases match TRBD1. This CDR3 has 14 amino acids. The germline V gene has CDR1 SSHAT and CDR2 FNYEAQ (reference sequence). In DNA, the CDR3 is TGTGCTAGCTCGGGACAGGGGGTACTGGATACGCAGTATTTT. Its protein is CASSGQGVLDTQYF.

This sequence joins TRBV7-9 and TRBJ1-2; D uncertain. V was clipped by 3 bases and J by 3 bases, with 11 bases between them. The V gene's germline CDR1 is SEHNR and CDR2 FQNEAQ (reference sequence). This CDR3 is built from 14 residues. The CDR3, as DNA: TGTGCCAGCAGCTTTCAATCGGGGTACTATGGCTACACCTTC. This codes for CASSFQSGYYGYTF. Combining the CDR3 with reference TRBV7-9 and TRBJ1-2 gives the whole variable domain DTGVSQNPRHKITKRGQNVTFRCDPISEHNRLYWYRQTLGQGPEFLTYFQNEAQLEKSRLLSDRFSAERPKGSFSTLEIQRTEQGDSAMYLCASSFQSGYYGYTFGSGTRLTVV.

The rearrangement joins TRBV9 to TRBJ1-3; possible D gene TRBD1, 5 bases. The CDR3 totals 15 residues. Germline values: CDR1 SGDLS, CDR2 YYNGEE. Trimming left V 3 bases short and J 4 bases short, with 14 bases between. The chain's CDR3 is CASSGGLLQGNTIYF. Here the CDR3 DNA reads TGTGCCAGCAGCGGGGGCCTCCTACAGGGAAACACCATATATTTT.